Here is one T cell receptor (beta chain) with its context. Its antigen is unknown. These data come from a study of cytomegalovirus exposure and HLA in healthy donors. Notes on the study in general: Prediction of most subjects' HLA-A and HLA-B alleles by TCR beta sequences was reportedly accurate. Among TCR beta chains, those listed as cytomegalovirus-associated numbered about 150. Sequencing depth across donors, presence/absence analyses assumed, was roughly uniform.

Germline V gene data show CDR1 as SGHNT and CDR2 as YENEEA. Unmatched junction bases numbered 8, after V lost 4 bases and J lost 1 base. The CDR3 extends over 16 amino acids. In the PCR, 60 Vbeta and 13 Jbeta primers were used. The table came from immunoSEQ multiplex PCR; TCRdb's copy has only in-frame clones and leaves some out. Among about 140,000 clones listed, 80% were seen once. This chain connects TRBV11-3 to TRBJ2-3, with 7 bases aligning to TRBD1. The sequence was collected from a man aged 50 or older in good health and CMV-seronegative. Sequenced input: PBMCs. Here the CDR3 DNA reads TGTGCCAGCAGCTCCCGGACAGGATCGGGCACAGATACGCAGTATTTT. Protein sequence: CASSSRTGSGTDTQYF.